The present T cell receptor (beta chain) was sequenced within a study of OX40 agonist ivuxolimab in advanced cancers. Study-level information: Ivuxolimab, which patients received intravenously every 2 weeks, was dosed at 0.01 to 10 mg/kg. Subjects had a mean age of roughly 60 years, with a range of about 23 to 79; roughly 83% were male. Study-level results: Near-lowest levels of clonal expansion characterized partial responders at 0.1-3.0 mg/kg.

Concerning this clone itself: Its antigen is currently unknown.

Trimming cost V 1 base and J 0 bases, with 12 bases left between them. The CDR3 contains 17 residues. In germline, CDR1 is SEHNR, CDR2 FQNEAQ (reference sequence). Systemic immunosuppression or autoimmune disease history was grounds to exclude patients. The method was immunoSEQ multiplex PCR; TCRdb's version includes in-frame clones alone and lacks a portion of them. This table has some 11,000 clones, about 77% appearing once. Sequencing was performed on CD4+ or CD8+ T cells sorted from blood, taken in a trial of the OX40 agonist ivuxolimab. The chain links TRBV7-9 to TRBJ2-2; a possible D gene is TRBD1 (6 bases). The clonotype comes from an adult with an advanced solid tumor such as melanoma, head and neck, liver or kidney cancer. The CDR3 is CASSLVLGGTNTGELFF. The CDR3 bases are TGTGCCAGCAGCTTAGTTTTAGGGGGAACGAACACCGGGGAGCTGTTTTTT.